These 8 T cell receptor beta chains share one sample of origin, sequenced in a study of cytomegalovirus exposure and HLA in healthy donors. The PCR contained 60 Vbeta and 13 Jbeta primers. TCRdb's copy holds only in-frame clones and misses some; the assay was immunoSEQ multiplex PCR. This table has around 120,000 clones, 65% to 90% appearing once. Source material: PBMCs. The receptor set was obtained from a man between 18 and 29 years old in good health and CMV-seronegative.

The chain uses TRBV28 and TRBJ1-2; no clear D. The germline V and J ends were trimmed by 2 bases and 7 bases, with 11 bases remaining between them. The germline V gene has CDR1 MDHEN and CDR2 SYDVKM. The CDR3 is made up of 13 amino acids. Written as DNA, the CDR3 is TGTGCCAGCAGTTTAACGACGACGGGTGGCTACACCTTC. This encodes CASSLTTTGGYTF.

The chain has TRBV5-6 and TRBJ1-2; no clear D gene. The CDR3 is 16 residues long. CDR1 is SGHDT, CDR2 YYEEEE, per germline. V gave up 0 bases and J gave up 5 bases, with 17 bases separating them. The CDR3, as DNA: TGTGCCAGCAGCTTGGCGGGGTCATACACTCCGTATGGCTACACCTTC. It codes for CASSLAGSYTPYGYTF.

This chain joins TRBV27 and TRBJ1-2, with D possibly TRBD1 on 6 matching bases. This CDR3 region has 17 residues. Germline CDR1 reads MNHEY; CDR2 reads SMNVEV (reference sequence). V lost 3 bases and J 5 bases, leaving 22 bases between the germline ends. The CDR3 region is CASSLASGGGARYGYTF. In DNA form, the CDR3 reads TGTGCCAGCAGTTTGGCGTCGGGGGGGGGCGCCAGGTATGGCTACACCTTC.

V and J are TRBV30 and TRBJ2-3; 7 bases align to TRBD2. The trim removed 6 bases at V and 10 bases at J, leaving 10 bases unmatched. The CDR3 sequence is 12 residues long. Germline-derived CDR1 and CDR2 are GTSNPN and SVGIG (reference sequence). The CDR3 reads CACTGTGRAQYF. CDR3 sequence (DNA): TGTGCCTGCACCGGGACTGGGAGGGCGCAGTATTTT.

CDR3 sequence reads: CASSEFRVRQGDGNTIYF. The CDR3 bases are TGTGCCAGCAGTGAATTTAGGGTACGGCAGGGGGATGGAAACACCATATATTTT. The chain has TRBV2 and TRBJ1-3, with 7 positions matching TRBD1. Germline V gene lookup returns CDR1 SNHLY and CDR2 FYNNEI. CDR3 length equals 18 residues. V shed 2 bases, J shed 3 bases, and the junction held 13 bases outside the gene matches.

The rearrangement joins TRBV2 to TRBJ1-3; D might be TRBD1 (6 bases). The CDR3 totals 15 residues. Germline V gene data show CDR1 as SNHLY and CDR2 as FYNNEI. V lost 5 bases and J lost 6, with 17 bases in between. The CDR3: CASSSDSVALNTIYF. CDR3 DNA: TGTGCCAGCAGTTCGGACAGTGTGGCATTAAACACCATATATTTT.

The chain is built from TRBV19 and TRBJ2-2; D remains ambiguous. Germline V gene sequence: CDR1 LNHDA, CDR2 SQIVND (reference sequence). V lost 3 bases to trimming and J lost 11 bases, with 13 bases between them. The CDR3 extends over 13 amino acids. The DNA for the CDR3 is TGTGCCAGTAGTATGGGCCCCATAGTTGAGCTGTTTTTT. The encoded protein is CASSMGPIVELFF. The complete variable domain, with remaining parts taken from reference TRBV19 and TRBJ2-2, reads DGGITQSPKYLFRKEGQNVTLSCEQNLNHDAMYWYRQDPGQGLRLIYYSQIVNDFQKGDIAEGYSVSREKKESFPLTVTSAQKNPTAFYLCASSMGPIVELFFGEGSRLTVL.

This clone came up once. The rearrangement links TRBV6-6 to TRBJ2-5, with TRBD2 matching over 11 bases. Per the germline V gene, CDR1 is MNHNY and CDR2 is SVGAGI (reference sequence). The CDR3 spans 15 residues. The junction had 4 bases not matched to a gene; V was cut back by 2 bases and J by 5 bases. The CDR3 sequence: CASSYLAGGRETQYF. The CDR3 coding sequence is TGTGCCAGCAGTTACCTAGCGGGGGGTAGGGAGACCCAGTACTTC.